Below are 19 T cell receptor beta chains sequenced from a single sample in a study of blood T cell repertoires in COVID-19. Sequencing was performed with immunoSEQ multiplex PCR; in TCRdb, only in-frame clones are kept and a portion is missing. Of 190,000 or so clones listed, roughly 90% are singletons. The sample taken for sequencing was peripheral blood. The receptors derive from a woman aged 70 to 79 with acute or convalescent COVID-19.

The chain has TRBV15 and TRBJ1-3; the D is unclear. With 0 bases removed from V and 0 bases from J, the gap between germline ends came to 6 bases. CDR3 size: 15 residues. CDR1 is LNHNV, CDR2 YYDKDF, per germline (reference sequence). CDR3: CATSRDAASGNTIYF. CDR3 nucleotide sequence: TGTGCCACCAGCAGAGATGCGGCCTCTGGAAACACCATATATTTT. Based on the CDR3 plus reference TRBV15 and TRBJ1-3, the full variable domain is DAMVIQNPRYQVTQFGKPVTLSCSQTLNHNVMYWYQQKSSQAPKLLFHYYDKDFNNEADTPDNFQSRRPNTSFCFLDIRSPGLGDTAMYLCATSRDAASGNTIYFGEGSWLTVV.

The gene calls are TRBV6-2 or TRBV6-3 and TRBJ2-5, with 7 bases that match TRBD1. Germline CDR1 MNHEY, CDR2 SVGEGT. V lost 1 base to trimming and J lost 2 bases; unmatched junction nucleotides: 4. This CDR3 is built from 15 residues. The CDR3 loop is CASSYYPRGQETQYF. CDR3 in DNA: TGTGCCAGCAGTTACTACCCCAGGGGGCAAGAGACCCAGTACTTC.

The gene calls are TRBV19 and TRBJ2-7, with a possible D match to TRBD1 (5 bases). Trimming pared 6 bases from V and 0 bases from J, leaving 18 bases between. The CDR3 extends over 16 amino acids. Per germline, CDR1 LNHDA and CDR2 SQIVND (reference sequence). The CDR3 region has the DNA TGTGCCAGTAGCGTACAGGCGGCCTTAAGCTCCTACGAGCAGTACTTC. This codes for CASSVQAALSSYEQYF.

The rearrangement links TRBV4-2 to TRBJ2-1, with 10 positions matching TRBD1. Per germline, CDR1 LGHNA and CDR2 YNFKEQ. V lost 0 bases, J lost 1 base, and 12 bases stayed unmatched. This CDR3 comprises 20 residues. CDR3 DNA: TGTGCCAGCAGCCAAGATAGGGACAGGGGTAATTCTGGATCCTACAATGAGCAGTTCTTC. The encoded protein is CASSQDRDRGNSGSYNEQFF.

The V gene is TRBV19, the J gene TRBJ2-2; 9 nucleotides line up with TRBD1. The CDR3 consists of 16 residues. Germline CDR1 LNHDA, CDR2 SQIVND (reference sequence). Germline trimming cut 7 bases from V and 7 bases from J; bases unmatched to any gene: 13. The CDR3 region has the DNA TGTGCCAGTACGGTCAGCGGTACAGGGGGCTACGGGGAGCTGTTTTTT. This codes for CASTVSGTGGYGELFF. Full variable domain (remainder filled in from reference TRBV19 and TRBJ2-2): DGGITQSPKYLFRKEGQNVTLSCEQNLNHDAMYWYRQDPGQGLRLIYYSQIVNDFQKGDIAEGYSVSREKKESFPLTVTSAQKNPTAFYLCASTVSGTGGYGELFFGEGSRLTVL.

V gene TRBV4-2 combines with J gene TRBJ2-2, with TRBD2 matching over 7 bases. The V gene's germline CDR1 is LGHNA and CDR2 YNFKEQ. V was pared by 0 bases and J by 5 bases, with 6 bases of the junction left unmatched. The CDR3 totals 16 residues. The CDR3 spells CASSQDTGGLTGELFF. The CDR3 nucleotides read TGTGCCAGCAGCCAAGATACGGGGGGTTTAACCGGGGAGCTGTTTTTT.

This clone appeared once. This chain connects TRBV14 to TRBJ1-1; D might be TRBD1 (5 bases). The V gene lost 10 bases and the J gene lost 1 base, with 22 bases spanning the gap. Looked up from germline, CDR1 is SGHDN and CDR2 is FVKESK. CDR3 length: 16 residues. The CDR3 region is CATRPGGGAQNTEAFF. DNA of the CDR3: TGTGCCACCAGGCCCGGCGGCGGGGCACAGAACACTGAAGCTTTCTTT.

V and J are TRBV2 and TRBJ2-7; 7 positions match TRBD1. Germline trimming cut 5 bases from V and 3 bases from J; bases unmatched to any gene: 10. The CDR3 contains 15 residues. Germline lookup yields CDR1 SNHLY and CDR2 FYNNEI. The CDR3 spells CASSLPTGIFYEQYF. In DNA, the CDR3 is TGTGCCAGCAGTCTCCCGACAGGGATCTTCTACGAGCAGTACTTC. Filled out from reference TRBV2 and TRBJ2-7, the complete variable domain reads EPEVTQTPSHQVTQMGQEVILRCVPISNHLYFYWYRQILGQKVEFLVSFYNNEISEKSEIFDDQFSVERPDGSNFTLKIRSTKLEDSAMYFCASSLPTGIFYEQYFGPGTRLTVT.

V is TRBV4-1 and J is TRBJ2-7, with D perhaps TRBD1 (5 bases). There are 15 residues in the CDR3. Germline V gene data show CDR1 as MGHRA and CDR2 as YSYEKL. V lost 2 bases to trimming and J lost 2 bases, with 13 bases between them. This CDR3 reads CASSQNTGKAYEQYF. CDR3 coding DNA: TGCGCCAGCAGCCAAAATACAGGTAAAGCCTACGAGCAGTACTTC.

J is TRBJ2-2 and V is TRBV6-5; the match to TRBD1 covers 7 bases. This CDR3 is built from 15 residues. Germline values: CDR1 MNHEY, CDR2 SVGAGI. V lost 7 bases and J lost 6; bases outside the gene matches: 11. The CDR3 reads CASKVRQGIAGELFF. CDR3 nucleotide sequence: TGTGCCAGCAAAGTCAGACAGGGAATTGCCGGGGAGCTGTTTTTT.

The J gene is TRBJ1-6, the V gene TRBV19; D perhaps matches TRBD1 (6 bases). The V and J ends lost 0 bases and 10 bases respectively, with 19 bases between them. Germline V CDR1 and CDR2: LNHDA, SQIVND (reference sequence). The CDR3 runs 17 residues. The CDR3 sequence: CASSIESGGAIHSPLHF. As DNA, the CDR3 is TGTGCCAGTAGTATAGAATCTGGGGGCGCGATCCACTCACCCCTCCACTTT. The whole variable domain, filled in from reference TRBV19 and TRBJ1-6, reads DGGITQSPKYLFRKEGQNVTLSCEQNLNHDAMYWYRQDPGQGLRLIYYSQIVNDFQKGDIAEGYSVSREKKESFPLTVTSAQKNPTAFYLCASSIESGGAIHSPLHFGNGTRLTVT.

CDR3 residues: CASSSNDQPQHF. CDR3 sequence (DNA): TGTGCCAGCAGTTCCAATGATCAGCCCCAGCATTTT. The rearrangement links TRBV12-3 or TRBV12-4 to TRBJ1-5; D remains ambiguous. Trimming stripped 4 bases from V and 5 bases from J, with 6 bases between. The CDR3 has 12 residues.

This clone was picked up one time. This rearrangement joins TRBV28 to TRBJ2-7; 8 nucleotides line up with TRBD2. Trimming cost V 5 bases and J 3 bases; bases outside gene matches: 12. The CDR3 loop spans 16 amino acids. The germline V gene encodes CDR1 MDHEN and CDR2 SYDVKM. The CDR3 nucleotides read TGTGCCAGCAGTCGGCTAGCGGGTGGTGGGAACTACGAGCAGTACTTC. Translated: CASSRLAGGGNYEQYF.

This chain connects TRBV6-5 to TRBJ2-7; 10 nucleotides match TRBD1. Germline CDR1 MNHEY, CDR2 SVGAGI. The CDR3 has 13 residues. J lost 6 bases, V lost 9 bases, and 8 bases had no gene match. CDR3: CASTTGGSGEQYF. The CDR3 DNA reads TGTGCCAGTACGACAGGGGGCTCGGGCGAGCAGTACTTC.

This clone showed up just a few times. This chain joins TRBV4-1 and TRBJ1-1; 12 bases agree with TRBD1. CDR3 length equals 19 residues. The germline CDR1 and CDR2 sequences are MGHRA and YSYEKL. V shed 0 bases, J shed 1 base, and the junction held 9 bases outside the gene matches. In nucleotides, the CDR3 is TGCGCCAGCAGCCAAGATCCGTCGGGACAGGGGGCGAGGAACACTGAAGCTTTCTTT. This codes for CASSQDPSGQGARNTEAFF.

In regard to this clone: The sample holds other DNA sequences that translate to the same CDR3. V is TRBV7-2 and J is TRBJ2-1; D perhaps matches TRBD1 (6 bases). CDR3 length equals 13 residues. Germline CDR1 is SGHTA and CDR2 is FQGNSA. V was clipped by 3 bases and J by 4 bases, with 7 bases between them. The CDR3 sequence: CASSFQGYNEQFF. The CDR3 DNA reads TGTGCCAGCAGCTTTCAGGGGTACAATGAGCAGTTCTTC.

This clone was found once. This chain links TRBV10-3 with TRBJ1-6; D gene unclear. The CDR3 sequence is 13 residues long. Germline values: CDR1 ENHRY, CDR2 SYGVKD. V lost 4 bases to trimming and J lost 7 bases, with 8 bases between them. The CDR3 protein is CAISGYNNSPLHF. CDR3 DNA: TGTGCCATCAGTGGTTACAACAATTCACCCCTCCACTTT.

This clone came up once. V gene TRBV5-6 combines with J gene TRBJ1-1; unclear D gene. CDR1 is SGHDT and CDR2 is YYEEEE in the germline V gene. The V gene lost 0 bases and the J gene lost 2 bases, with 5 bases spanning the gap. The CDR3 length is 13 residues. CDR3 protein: CASSLGLNTEAFF. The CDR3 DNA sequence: TGTGCCAGCAGCTTGGGACTAAACACTGAAGCTTTCTTT.

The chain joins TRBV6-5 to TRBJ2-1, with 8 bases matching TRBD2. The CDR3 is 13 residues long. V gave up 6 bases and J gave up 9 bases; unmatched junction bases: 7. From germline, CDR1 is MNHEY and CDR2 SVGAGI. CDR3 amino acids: CASSEREISEQFF. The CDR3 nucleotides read TGTGCCAGCAGCGAGCGGGAGATCAGTGAGCAGTTCTTC.